This entry lists 4 T cell receptor beta chains sequenced from one sample in a study of T cell changes during pregnancy in multiple sclerosis. Only in-frame clones appear in the TCRdb table, and some are missing; sequencing was by immunoSEQ multiplex PCR. In the table there are 90,000 to 120,000 clones, around 92% of which are singletons. Sequenced material: peripheral blood, taken in the third trimester of pregnancy. The receptors stem from a female donor in good health, enrolled as a control in a pregnancy study.

The chain employs TRBV27 and TRBJ1-1; TRBD1 aligns across 7 bases. This CDR3 has 13 amino acids. The germline V gene encodes CDR1 MNHEY and CDR2 SMNVEV (reference sequence). J gave up 1 base and V 5 bases, and 1 base lay outside the gene matches. The CDR3 region has the DNA TGTGCCAGCAGTAAGGGGGCGAACACTGAAGCTTTCTTT. Translating gives CASSKGANTEAFF.

V gene TRBV9 combines with J gene TRBJ2-1, with 9 bases matching TRBD2. V was pared by 3 bases and J by 10 bases, with 11 bases of the junction left unmatched. Germline assignment: CDR1 SGDLS and CDR2 YYNGEE. The CDR3 loop spans 15 amino acids. This CDR3 is CASSGSGGQVREQFF. For the CDR3, the DNA is TGTGCCAGCAGCGGTAGCGGGGGCCAAGTTCGGGAGCAGTTCTTC.

The chain links TRBV7-6 to TRBJ2-1; D perhaps matches TRBD2 (7 bases). The CDR3 has 14 residues. Trimming cost V 5 bases and J 2 bases, with 10 bases left between them. Germline CDR1 is SGHVS and CDR2 is FNYEAQ. The CDR3 nucleotides are TGTGCCAGCAGCCTCGGGGGGCCCTACAATGAGCAGTTCTTC. Residues: CASSLGGPYNEQFF.

The chain is built from TRBV27 and TRBJ1-1; TRBD1 matches at 7 bases. V lost 6 bases and J lost 5; bases outside the gene matches: 3. Germline assignment: CDR1 MNHEY and CDR2 SMNVEV (reference sequence). The CDR3 sequence is 12 residues long. The CDR3: CASSEQGTEAFF. CDR3 nucleotide sequence: TGTGCCAGCAGCGAACAGGGGACTGAAGCTTTCTTT.